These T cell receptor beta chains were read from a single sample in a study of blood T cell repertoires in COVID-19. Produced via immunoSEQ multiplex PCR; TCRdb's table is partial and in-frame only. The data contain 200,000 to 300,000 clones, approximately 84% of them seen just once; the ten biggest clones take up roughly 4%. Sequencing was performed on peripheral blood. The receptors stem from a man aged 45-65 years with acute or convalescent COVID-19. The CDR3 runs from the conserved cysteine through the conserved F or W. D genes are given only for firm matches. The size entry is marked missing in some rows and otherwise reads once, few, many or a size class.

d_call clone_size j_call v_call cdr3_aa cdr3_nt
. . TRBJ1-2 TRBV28 CASRFREGNNYGYTF TGTGCCAGCAGATTCAGGGAGGGGAATAACTATGGCTACACCTTC
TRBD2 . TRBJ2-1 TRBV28 CASSLFASGTHNEQFF TGTGCCAGCAGTTTATTCGCTAGCGGAACCCACAATGAGCAGTTCTTC
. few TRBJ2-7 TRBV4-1 CASSQGAGGAVGEQYF TGCGCCAGCAGCCAAGGAGCTGGGGGGGCGGTAGGCGAGCAGTACTTC
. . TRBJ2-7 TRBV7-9 CASSPLSYEQYF TGTGCCAGCAGCCCCCTCTCCTACGAGCAGTACTTC
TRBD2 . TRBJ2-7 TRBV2 CASSGLAGSEEQYF TGTGCCAGCAGTGGGCTAGCGGGGTCTGAAGAGCAGTACTTC
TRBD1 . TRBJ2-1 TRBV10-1 CASSATGTGGSVEQFF TGCGCCAGCAGTGCGACCGGGACAGGGGGTTCGGTTGAGCAGTTCTTC
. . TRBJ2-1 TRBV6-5 CASSYSRAGSNEQFF TGTGCCAGCAGTTATTCCAGGGCTGGGTCCAATGAGCAGTTCTTC
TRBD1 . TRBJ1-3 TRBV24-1 CATSGSGQGSGNTIYF TGTGCCACCAGTGGATCGGGACAGGGCTCTGGAAACACCATATATTTT
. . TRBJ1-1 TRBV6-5 CASTSPVVTEAFF TGTGCCAGCACTAGCCCTGTCGTCACTGAAGCTTTCTTT
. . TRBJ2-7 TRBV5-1 CASSSTRMSEQYF TGCGCCAGCAGCTCGACAAGAATGAGCGAGCAGTACTTC
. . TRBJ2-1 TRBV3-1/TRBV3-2 CASGRSNEQFF TGTGCCAGCGGGAGATCGAATGAGCAGTTCTTC
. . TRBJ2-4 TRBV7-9 CASSRADGKNIQYF TGTGCCAGCAGCCGAGCGGACGGGAAAAACATTCAGTACTTC
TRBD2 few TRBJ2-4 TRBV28 CASSPPWTRGNIQYF TGTGCCAGCAGTCCTCCCTGGACTAGAGGAAACATTCAGTACTTC
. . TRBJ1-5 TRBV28 CASSSTGKNNQPQHF TGTGCCAGCAGTTCAACCGGGAAGAACAATCAGCCCCAGCATTTT
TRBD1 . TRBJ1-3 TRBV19 CASSRAGTGKVTGNTIYF TGTGCCAGTAGTAGGGCCGGGACAGGGAAAGTCACTGGAAACACCATATATTTT
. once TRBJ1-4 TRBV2 CASSEAPVRGEKLFF TGTGCCAGCAGTGAAGCCCCGGTCAGAGGGGAAAAACTGTTTTTT
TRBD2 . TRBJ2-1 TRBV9 CASSPSGSLSNEQFF TGTGCCAGCAGCCCTAGCGGGAGCTTGTCCAATGAGCAGTTCTTC
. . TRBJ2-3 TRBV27 CASSFWGENTDTQYF TGTGCCAGCAGTTTTTGGGGGGAAAACACAGATACGCAGTATTTT
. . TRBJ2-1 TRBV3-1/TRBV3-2 CASSLDSGSYNEQFF TGTGCCAGCAGCCTGGATAGCGGCTCCTACAATGAGCAGTTCTTC
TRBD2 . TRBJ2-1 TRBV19 CASGRASYNEQFF TGTGCCAGCGGGAGGGCCTCCTACAATGAGCAGTTCTTC
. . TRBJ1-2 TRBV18 CASSPRGGQGAGYTF TGTGCCAGCTCACCACGAGGAGGGCAGGGCGCCGGCTACACCTTC
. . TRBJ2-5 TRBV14 CASSQDPRGHIQETQYF TGTGCCAGCAGCCAGGACCCCCGGGGACACATACAAGAGACCCAGTACTTC
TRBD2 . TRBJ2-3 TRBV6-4 CASSDGTMDTQYF TGTGCCAGCAGTGACGGGACTATGGATACGCAGTATTTT
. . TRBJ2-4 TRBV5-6 CASSFLAKNIQYF TGTGCCAGCAGCTTCCTCGCCAAAAACATTCAGTACTTC
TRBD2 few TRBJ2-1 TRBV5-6 CASSREAGGYNEQFF TGTGCCAGCAGCCGGGAAGCGGGGGGGTACAATGAGCAGTTCTTC
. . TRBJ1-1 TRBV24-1 CATKGQMNTEAFF TGTGCCACCAAAGGACAGATGAACACTGAAGCTTTCTTT
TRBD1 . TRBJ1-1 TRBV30 CACVTGKLRNTEAFF TGTGCCTGTGTGACAGGGAAATTGAGAAACACTGAAGCTTTCTTT
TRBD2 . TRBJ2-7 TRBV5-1 CASSLASGNLREQYF TGCGCCAGCAGCTTGGCTAGCGGGAACCTTAGGGAGCAGTACTTC
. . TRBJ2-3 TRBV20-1 CSASWGEIDTQYF TGCAGTGCTAGTTGGGGGGAGATAGATACGCAGTATTTT
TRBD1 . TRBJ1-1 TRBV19 CATKPGQIENTEAFF TGTGCCACTAAACCGGGACAGATAGAGAACACTGAAGCTTTCTTT
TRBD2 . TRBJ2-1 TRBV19 CATNPGLAVNEQFF TGTGCCACCAACCCGGGCCTAGCGGTGAATGAGCAGTTCTTC
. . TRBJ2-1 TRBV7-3 CASSLTPDYYNEQFF TGTGCCAGCAGCTTAACCCCGGACTACTACAATGAGCAGTTCTTC
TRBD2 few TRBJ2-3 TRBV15 CATSRVSGSGTDTQYF TGTGCCACCAGCAGAGTAAGCGGGAGTGGCACAGATACGCAGTATTTT
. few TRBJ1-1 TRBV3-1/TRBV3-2 CASSQERSNTEAFF TGTGCCAGCAGCCAAGAACGGTCGAACACTGAAGCTTTCTTT
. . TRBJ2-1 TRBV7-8 CASSDPGARIGPYNEQFF TGTGCCAGCAGCGACCCAGGGGCTAGAATCGGGCCCTACAATGAGCAGTTCTTC
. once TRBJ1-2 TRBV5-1 CASSVDTNYGYTF TGCGCCAGCAGCGTTGATACAAACTATGGCTACACCTTC
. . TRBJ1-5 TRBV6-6 CASSYIQGPNQPQHF TGTGCCAGCAGTTACATACAGGGCCCCAATCAGCCCCAGCATTTT
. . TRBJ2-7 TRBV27 CASSSLRSYEQYF TGTGCCAGCAGTTCGCTCCGTAGTTACGAGCAGTACTTC
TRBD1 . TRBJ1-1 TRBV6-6 CASSYRRQGLNTEAFF TGTGCCAGCAGTTACCGACGACAGGGGTTGAACACTGAAGCTTTCTTT
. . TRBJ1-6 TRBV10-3 CAISESRYMASNSPLHF TGTGCCATCAGTGAGTCTCGATACATGGCCTCTAATTCACCCCTCCACTTT
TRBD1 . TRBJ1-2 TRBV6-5 CASSYGGQGYGHTF TGTGCCAGCAGTTACGGGGGACAGGGATATGGCCACACCTTC
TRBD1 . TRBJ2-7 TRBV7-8 CASSGGPSYEQYF TGTGCCAGCTCAGGGGGCCCCTCCTACGAGCAGTACTTC
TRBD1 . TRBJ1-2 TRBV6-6 CASSQNKDRGHYGYTF TGTGCCAGCAGCCAGAATAAGGACAGGGGGCACTATGGCTACACCTTC
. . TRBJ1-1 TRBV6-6 CASSLRPFRDGAFF TGTGCCAGCAGTTTACGCCCCTTCAGGGATGGAGCTTTCTTT
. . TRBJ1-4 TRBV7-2 CASSLAQGGEKLFF TGTGCCAGCAGCTTAGCTCAGGGTGGGGAAAAACTGTTTTTT
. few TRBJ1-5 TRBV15 CATSRGPGGNQPQHF TGTGCCACCAGCAGGGGGCCTGGGGGCAATCAGCCCCAGCATTTT
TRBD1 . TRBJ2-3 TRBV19 CASSITGGSDTQYF TGTGCCAGTAGTATAACAGGGGGTTCAGATACGCAGTATTTT
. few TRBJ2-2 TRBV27 CASSNRGHTKTGELFF TGTGCCAGCAGTAACCGAGGGCACACTAAAACCGGGGAGCTGTTTTTT
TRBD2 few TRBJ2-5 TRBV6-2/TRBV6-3 CASSSGRGGPETQYF TGTGCCAGCAGCTCTGGGCGGGGGGGCCCAGAGACCCAGTACTTC
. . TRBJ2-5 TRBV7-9 CASHRGLGQETQYF TGTGCCAGTCATAGAGGGTTGGGGCAAGAGACCCAGTACTTC
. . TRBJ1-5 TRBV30 CAWRGGQHQPQHF TGTGCCTGGAGGGGAGGACAACATCAGCCCCAGCATTTT
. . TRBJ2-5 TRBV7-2 CASSLNPGQLETQYF TGTGCCAGCAGCTTAAACCCCGGACAGCTCGAGACCCAGTACTTC
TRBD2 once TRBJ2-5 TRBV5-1 CASRLTSGQETQYF TGCGCCAGCAGACTCACTAGCGGCCAAGAGACCCAGTACTTC
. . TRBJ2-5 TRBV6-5 CASSYRTREETQYF TGTGCCAGCAGTTACCGGACGAGGGAAGAGACCCAGTACTTC